This T cell receptor (beta chain) was captured in a study of blood T cells in healthy people across ages. For the second PCR, which ran for about 7 to 11 cycles, a sample-barcoded 5' primer and a J-beta primer mix were used. Each cDNA was tagged by a template-switch adaptor containing 12 random nucleotides. TCRdb passed the 5' RACE reads through MiXCR, listing each CDR3 protein once. The sample lists roughly 1.4 million distinct CDR3 sequences; around 59% were seen once. In its sample, this clonotype was seen a few times. At one end the junction does not follow the germline gene, possibly because of a read error. This CDR3 is built from 15 residues. The V gene's germline CDR1 is MNHEY and CDR2 SMNVEV (reference sequence).

The chain employs TRBV27 and TRBJ2-5, with D hard to call. The J call could be wrong; TRBJ2-7 is a better fit for the DNA end. The TCR comes from a man aged 18 to 30 in good health. Sequencing was done on a sample of blood. CDR3 in amino acids: CASSLSTPETYEQYF. In DNA, the CDR3 is TGTGCCAGCAGTCTATCGACACCCGAAACCTACGAGCAGTACTTC.